This T cell receptor (beta chain) was obtained from a study of T-cell memory formation after mild COVID-19 (dated by TCRdb to about 2021). Turning to the overall study: TCR sequence clusters from the two donors were found to be largely donor specific. Two young, previously healthy adult volunteers, one female and one male, were included in the cohort. In two donors, T-cell clones that expanded and contracted after mild COVID-19 were followed by sequencing TCRalpha and TCRbeta repertoires longitudinally. General conclusions and limits of the study: Clones that contracted from day 15 to 85 showed balanced CD4/CD8 phenotypes, whereas a second wave of clones that expanded from day 15 to 37 leaned towards CD4+. The detection of some responding clones in pre-infection memory suggests that pre-existing cross-reactive memory T cells joined the SARS-CoV-2 response. Contracting CD4+ clones were located mainly in the CM and EM memory subsets, whereas CD8+ clones were found to be enriched in EMRA. The second-wave clones that peaked on day 37 were not confirmed to be SARS-CoV-2 specific. The study included only a couple of mild cases, and larger cohorts that include severe cases with pre-infection samples were judged to be necessary.

This clonotype was picked up a small number of times. Its antigen remains unidentified. No quality values exist for individual bases; no much larger clone is one base distant. Ficoll-Paque density gradient centrifugation was used to isolate PBMCs. The germline V gene (reference sequence) supplies CDR1 PRHDT and CDR2 FYEKMQ. Here V drops 10 bases and J drops 5 bases, and the junction holds 10 bases not matched to any gene. The CDR3 numbers 13 residues from cysteine through phenylalanine. Only the CDR3 part of the read is kept: 39 bases, read in frame from the first base. The instrument given in TCRdb is Illumina NovaSeq 6000. cDNA libraries for TCRalpha and TCRbeta were prepared by 5'RACE using constant-segment primers, with sample barcodes and unique molecular identifiers added. RNA was extracted from every sample with Trizol reagent. The libraries were amplified in two PCR steps, and the second step added a second sample barcode and Illumina TruSeq adapters. The libraries were sequenced on an Illumina NovaSeq using 2 x 150 bp paired-end reads. The paper's processing steps were these. Demultiplexing of reads and collapsing into UMI-guided consensus sequences were performed with migec v1.2.7. Using mixcr v2.1.11, UMI consensuses were aligned to TRA and TRB V and J templates and then assembled into clonotypes. A clonotype was counted as expanded or contracted only if both edgeR and NoisET called the change significant, with noise models trained on biological replicates. For edgeR calls, a false discovery rate-adjusted p below 0.01 and a log2 fold-change threshold of 1 were applied. As an exploratory analysis of dynamics, max-normalized trajectories of the 1000 most abundant clonotypes were examined with PCA combined with hierarchical clustering. Separately sequenced CD4+ and CD8+ repertoires were used to assign the CD4 or CD8 phenotype of responding clones. The public sequencing data were trimmed at Q25 with fastp and processed into clonotypes with MiXCR by TCRdb, which kept only in-frame beta chains. All rows with the same CDR3 protein become a single entry with the most common DNA and genes. TCRdb's processing, not the authors' own work, is the source of the V and J calls. The sample table shows approximately 150,000 distinct CDR3 sequences, and about 14% are seen once. Jointly, the top ten make up 14% of the sample.

This sequence uses TRBV13 and TRBJ1-1, and 7 junction bases match TRBD1. The receptor was derived from an adult woman who had mild COVID-19 (a few samples of this study predate the infection). The sample titles of this study are shuffled in the database, so cell type and time point are left out; the donor was told from shared clones. The sample was PBMCs or a T cell subset sorted from them (not recorded which). CDR3 sequence: CATFVDRVTEAFF. The nucleotide sequence reads as follows: TGTGCCACCTTCGTAGACAGGGTGACTGAAGCTTTCTTT.